The clone carrying this T cell receptor (beta chain) was observed at least ten times. Read sequence stops 3 residues before the CDR3 end, and the germline J gene provides the missing end. These data are taken from a study of T cell clonality in common variable immunodeficiency. CDR1 is DFQATT and CDR2 is SNEGSKA in the germline V gene (reference sequence). V gave up 5 bases and J gave up 7 bases; unmatched junction bases: 9. The CDR3 length is 15 residues. The protocol was immunoSEQ multiplex PCR, while the TCRdb copy is restricted to in-frame clones and leaves out a portion. The sample contains 50,000 to 60,000 clones, none occurring once; about 1.8% lies in the top ten.

The TCR comes from a person aged 18 to 70 in good health. Material: peripheral blood mononuclear cells. This sequence joins TRBV20-1 and TRBJ2-1; 12 positions match TRBD2. CDR3 residues: CSASGTSGPGNEQFF. CDR3 DNA, as far as it was read: TGCAGTGCTTCCGGGACTAGCGGGCCTGGTAATGAG.